This is a list of T cell receptor beta chains from one sample in a study of cytomegalovirus exposure and HLA in healthy donors. Some clones are missing from TCRdb's copy, which holds only in-frame ones; the method was immunoSEQ multiplex PCR. The sample contains over 100,000 clones, around three quarters of which appear only once. The sequenced material came from PBMCs. These receptors came from a woman aged 25 to 45 in good health and CMV-seronegative. Both conserved end residues are part of each CDR3. The D gene is left open where the match is weak. Size tells how often a clone was seen (once, few, many) or the class of an expanded clone, and some rows leave it out.

-	TRBV6-5	TRBJ2-6	-	CASSYGLSGANVLTF	TGTGCCAGCAGTTATGGCCTCTCTGGGGCCAACGTCCTGACTTTC
few	TRBV6-5	TRBJ1-5	TRBD1	CASSSTRQGSSQPQHF	TGTGCCAGCAGTTCCACAAGACAGGGGTCAAGTCAGCCCCAGCATTTT
-	TRBV7-9	TRBJ2-7	TRBD2	CASSSPSGVEIYEQYF	TGTGCCAGCAGCTCGCCTAGCGGGGTCGAAATCTACGAGCAGTACTTC
few	TRBV12-5	TRBJ1-4	-	CASGRATNEKLFF	TGTGCTAGTGGTCGGGCAACTAATGAAAAACTGTTTTTT
-	TRBV5-1	TRBJ2-2	TRBD2	CASSLALGTSRAPGELFF	TGCGCCAGCAGCTTGGCCCTTGGGACTAGCCGGGCTCCCGGGGAGCTGTTTTTT
-	TRBV7-3	TRBJ1-2	-	CASSLDGRHGYTF	TGTGCCAGCAGCTTGGACGGGAGACATGGCTACACCTTC
-	TRBV18	TRBJ2-3	TRBD1	CASSPRAGGSTDTQYF	TGTGCCAGCTCACCCAGAGCAGGGGGAAGCACAGATACGCAGTATTTT
-	TRBV6-6	TRBJ1-2	-	CASSRQSTSSYGYTF	TGTGCCAGCAGTCGACAGTCCACCTCCTCCTATGGCTACACCTTC
-	TRBV9	TRBJ2-1	-	CASSVLGGGSYNEQFF	TGTGCCAGCAGCGTGCTAGGTGGCGGCTCCTACAATGAGCAGTTCTTC
few	TRBV4-3	TRBJ1-4	-	CASSQNTIGGLIEKLFF	TGCGCCAGCAGCCAAAATACTATAGGGGGTCTGATTGAAAAACTGTTTTTT
-	TRBV28	TRBJ1-2	-	CASSQTYRYGYTF	TGTGCCAGCAGTCAGACATACCGATATGGCTACACCTTC
-	TRBV6-6	TRBJ1-1	-	CASTQGLNQGTEAFF	TGTGCCAGCACCCAAGGGCTAAACCAGGGCACTGAAGCTTTCTTT
once	TRBV2	TRBJ2-7	TRBD2	CASRDLAGLTYEQYF	TGTGCCAGCAGGGACTTAGCGGGGCTTACCTACGAGCAGTACTTC
-	TRBV29-1	TRBJ1-1	-	CSVEVAGGGTEAFF	TGCAGCGTTGAAGTAGCGGGGGGAGGAACTGAAGCTTTCTTT
-	TRBV2	TRBJ2-7	TRBD2	CASSGDGGANEQYF	TGTGCCAGCAGTGGGGACGGGGGGGCAAACGAGCAGTACTTC
few	TRBV10-2	TRBJ1-5	-	CASRAGRGNQPQHF	TGCGCCAGCAGAGCAGGGAGGGGCAATCAGCCCCAGCATTTT
-	TRBV18	TRBJ1-5	-	CASSAARDQPQHF	TGTGCCAGCTCAGCGGCCAGAGATCAGCCCCAGCATTTT
once	TRBV19	TRBJ2-3	-	CASSIRQGYSTDTQYF	TGTGCCAGTAGTATAAGGCAGGGCTATAGCACAGATACGCAGTATTTT
-	TRBV19	TRBJ1-1	-	CASKRSGLTGGTEAFF	TGTGCCAGTAAAAGATCGGGCCTAACGGGGGGCACTGAAGCTTTCTTT
-	TRBV5-6	TRBJ2-7	TRBD2	CASSFSGGVAYEQYF	TGTGCCAGCAGCTTTAGCGGGGGGGTTGCCTACGAGCAGTACTTC
-	TRBV29-1	TRBJ1-1	-	CSVAGRAGWDTEAFF	TGCAGCGTTGCGGGCCGTGCAGGGTGGGACACTGAAGCTTTCTTT
-	TRBV6-5	TRBJ1-4	-	CASSPGGTNEKLFF	TGTGCCAGCAGCCCCGGAGGCACTAATGAAAAACTGTTTTTT